A selection of T cell receptor beta chains follows, all from one sample in a study of technical replicates of blood from a handful of donors. TCRdb keeps only in-frame clones here, not all; method: immunoSEQ multiplex PCR. The sample has roughly 61,000 clones, roughly 97% seen once; the top ten hold over 0.15%. The source material was T cells isolated from PBMCs. All receptors come from a human donor in good health. Both conserved end residues are part of each CDR3. The D gene is left open where the match is weak. Some rows have no size entry. The others give once, few or many, or a class for an expanded clone.

j_call v_call clone_size d_call cdr3_nt cdr3_aa
TRBJ2-7 TRBV25-1 NA NA TGTGCCAGCAGTGAAATACGGGCGGGCTCCTACGAGCAGTACTTC CASSEIRAGSYEQYF
TRBJ2-3 TRBV9 once NA TGTGCCAGCAGCGTATCGGTTAGCGGCACAGATACGCAGTATTTT CASSVSVSGTDTQYF
TRBJ1-6 TRBV10-3 NA TRBD1 TGTGCCATCAAAGACAGGGGAGGATCACCCCTCCACTTT CAIKDRGGSPLHF
TRBJ2-7 TRBV5-1 NA NA TGCGCCAGCAGCTTGGGACAGACCTCCTCCTACGAGCAGTACTTC CASSLGQTSSYEQYF
TRBJ2-1 TRBV4-1 NA NA TGCGCCAGCAGCCAACGGGGCTACAATGAGCAGTTCTTC CASSQRGYNEQFF
TRBJ2-5 TRBV7-7 NA NA TGTGCTAGCAGCCGGAGCGAGGGACAAAAAGAGACCCAGTACTTC CASSRSEGQKETQYF
TRBJ1-1 TRBV5-4 NA NA TGTGCCAGCAGCTTGGAGTGGGGCCCTGAAGCTTTCTTT CASSLEWGPEAFF
TRBJ2-7 TRBV10-2 NA NA TGCGCCAGCAGTGATTCGCGCTCTTACGAGCAGTACTTC CASSDSRSYEQYF
TRBJ2-3 TRBV29-1 NA TRBD2 TGCAGCGTTGTGGCGTGGGAGGGTACAGATACGCAGTATTTT CSVVAWEGTDTQYF
TRBJ2-5 TRBV19 NA TRBD2 TGTGCCAGTAGTATAGGTGGCGCGGGAGGTGAGACCCAGTACTTC CASSIGGAGGETQYF
TRBJ1-1 TRBV28 once NA TGTGCCAGCATAATATCGGGACAGAACACTGAAGCTTTCTTT CASIISGQNTEAFF
TRBJ1-5 TRBV6-5 once NA TGTGCCAGCAGTTACAGGGGTTATAGCAATCAGCCCCAGCATTTT CASSYRGYSNQPQHF
TRBJ2-7 TRBV5-1 NA NA TGCGCCAGCGGACAGACCGGGTCCGCGTACGAGCAGTACTTC CASGQTGSAYEQYF
TRBJ1-2 TRBV6-1 NA NA TGTGCCAGCAGTTTACCCCAGGGCGCGGTCTATGGCTACACCTTC CASSLPQGAVYGYTF
TRBJ1-1 TRBV5-1 NA NA TGCGCCAGCAGCTTGGCAACAGTGAACACTGAAGCTTTCTTT CASSLATVNTEAFF
TRBJ2-3 TRBV4-1 NA TRBD2 TGCGCCAGCAGCCAGCTAGCGGGGGGCCGGGGAACAGATACGCAGTATTTT CASSQLAGGRGTDTQYF
TRBJ2-5 TRBV27 NA TRBD2 TGTGCCAGCAGTTTATGGGCTAGCGGCCAAGAGACCCAGTACTTC CASSLWASGQETQYF
TRBJ1-2 TRBV2 NA TRBD1 TGTGCCACTGCGCCAGGGACAGGGTTCTTCAATGGCTACACCTTC CATAPGTGFFNGYTF
TRBJ1-1 TRBV28 NA TRBD1 TGTGCCAGCACGTGGGACAGGGGTCTCACTGAAGCTTTCTTT CASTWDRGLTEAFF
TRBJ1-2 TRBV6-5 few NA TGTGCCAGCAGGCGAGGCTCCCGCTATGGCTACACCTTC CASRRGSRYGYTF
TRBJ1-1 TRBV5-1 NA TRBD1 TGCGCCAGCAGCTTGGCCGGGACAGCCATCACCAACACTGAAGCTTTCTTT CASSLAGTAITNTEAFF
TRBJ1-3 TRBV30 few NA TGTGCCTGGAGGGGGCTCTCTGGAAACACCATATATTTT CAWRGLSGNTIYF
TRBJ2-7 TRBV30 once NA TGTGCCTGGAGTGTGAGTCAGACACCCTACGAGCAGTACTTC CAWSVSQTPYEQYF
TRBJ2-7 TRBV11-3 once NA TGTGCCAGCAGCTTAGGAGGGCTAGTTCCTTACTTC CASSLGGLVPYF
TRBJ2-7 TRBV13 NA TRBD1 TGTGCCAGCAGCTCCGGGACAGATTACGAGCAGTACTTC CASSSGTDYEQYF
TRBJ1-1 TRBV12-5 NA TRBD1 TGTGCTAGTGGTTTGCTACTGACAGGGGGGGACAAGAACACTGAAGCTTTCTTT CASGLLLTGGDKNTEAFF
TRBJ2-7 TRBV5-1 NA NA TGCGCCAGCAGCTTGGGGGGGGTCTCCTACGAGCAGTACTTC CASSLGGVSYEQYF
TRBJ1-1 TRBV28 NA TRBD1 TGTGCCGTCCGGGACAGGGGAACTGAAGCTTTCTTT CAVRDRGTEAFF
TRBJ1-2 TRBV5-6 NA NA TGTGCCAGCAGCTTGGGGGTCACAGAATGGCACTATGGCTACACCTTC CASSLGVTEWHYGYTF
TRBJ2-5 TRBV15 NA TRBD1 TGTGCCACCAGCAGAGATTACAGGGGCGAGACCCAGTACTTC CATSRDYRGETQYF
TRBJ2-1 TRBV11-2 NA TRBD1 TGTGCCAGCAGCGTGGGACAGTACAATGAGCAGTTCTTC CASSVGQYNEQFF